The rows below give T cell receptor beta chains drawn from one sample of a study of blood T cell repertoires in COVID-19. Assay: immunoSEQ multiplex PCR; the TCRdb copy retains only in-frame clones and omits some. The sample lists about 460,000 clones; 88% were seen once. Sequenced: PBMCs or T cells enriched from blood (not recorded which). The source is a woman aged 55-75 years who had recovered from COVID-19. CDR3s include the opening cysteine and the closing phenylalanine or tryptophan. D genes are given only for firm matches. Part of the rows lack a size; the others show once, few, many or a class for expanded clones.

size: once; J: TRBJ2-7; D: -; V: TRBV28; CDR3: CASTASVYYEQYF; DNA: TGTGCCAGCACGGCTAGCGTTTACTACGAGCAGTACTTC
size: once; J: TRBJ1-2; D: -; V: TRBV10-3; CDR3: CAITSQQVLSNYGYTF; DNA: TGTGCCATCACCTCTCAACAGGTCCTCTCTAACTATGGCTACACCTTC
size: -; J: TRBJ1-2; D: -; V: TRBV7-2; CDR3: CASSRTGTTQRYGYTF; DNA: TGTGCCAGCAGCCGCACTGGGACAACTCAGCGGTATGGCTACACCTTC
size: few; J: TRBJ2-2; D: -; V: TRBV6-5; CDR3: CASRRGDNTGELFF; DNA: TGTGCTTCAAGGAGGGGCGATAACACCGGGGAGCTGTTTTTT
size: few; J: TRBJ1-2; D: -; V: TRBV6-1; CDR3: CASSEAGAAPYGYTF; DNA: TGTGCCAGCAGTGAAGCTGGAGCGGCACCTTATGGCTACACCTTC
size: -; J: TRBJ1-5; D: TRBD1; V: TRBV19; CDR3: CASSVYRDRDDQPQHF; DNA: TGTGCCAGTAGTGTGTACCGGGACAGGGACGATCAGCCCCAGCATTTT
size: once; J: TRBJ2-3; D: -; V: TRBV19; CDR3: CASSIKDWAGYRIGTDTQYF; DNA: TGTGCCAGTAGTATTAAGGATTGGGCGGGGTATAGGATAGGCACAGATACGCAGTATTTT
size: -; J: TRBJ2-2; D: TRBD1; V: TRBV27; CDR3: CASSGRVGQASGRTGELFF; DNA: TGTGCCAGCAGTGGACGGGTGGGACAGGCGTCCGGTAGGACCGGGGAGCTGTTTTTT
size: -; J: TRBJ1-5; D: -; V: TRBV10-3; CDR3: CAISSHTSDSNQPQHF; DNA: TGTGCCATCAGTTCCCATACAAGTGATAGCAATCAGCCCCAGCATTTT
size: -; J: TRBJ2-3; D: TRBD1; V: TRBV15; CDR3: CATSRDSGTGSSTDTQYF; DNA: TGTGCCACCAGCAGAGATTCCGGGACAGGGTCTAGCACAGATACGCAGTATTTT
size: -; J: TRBJ2-2; D: -; V: TRBV9; CDR3: CASSVDDSEAGELFF; DNA: TGTGCCAGCAGCGTAGATGATAGTGAGGCCGGGGAGCTGTTTTTT
size: -; J: TRBJ1-2; D: TRBD1; V: TRBV24-1; CDR3: CATSDLSRGRGYTF; DNA: TGTGCCACCAGTGATTTGAGCAGGGGGCGAGGCTACACCTTC
size: -; J: TRBJ2-1; D: -; V: TRBV4-1; CDR3: CASSQGITGKGEQFF; DNA: TGCGCCAGCAGCCAAGGTATTACAGGGAAGGGCGAGCAGTTCTTC
size: many; J: TRBJ1-4; D: TRBD1; V: TRBV14; CDR3: CASSLSGGASNEKLFF; DNA: TGTGCCAGCAGCCTATCAGGGGGCGCCTCTAATGAAAAACTGTTTTTT
size: once; J: TRBJ2-1; D: -; V: TRBV14; CDR3: CASSQWQGSYNEQFF; DNA: TGTGCCAGCAGCCAGTGGCAGGGGAGCTACAATGAGCAGTTCTTC
size: once; J: TRBJ2-5; D: -; V: TRBV12-2; CDR3: CASRSGLETQYF; DNA: TGTGCAAGTCGCTCGGGGTTGGAGACCCAGTACTTC
size: -; J: TRBJ1-1; D: -; V: TRBV5-1; CDR3: CASSLAREANTEAFF; DNA: TGCGCCAGCAGCTTGGCCAGGGAGGCGAACACTGAAGCTTTCTTT
size: -; J: TRBJ1-3; D: -; V: TRBV7-9; CDR3: CASSWQDTIYF; DNA: TGTGCCAGCAGCTGGCAGGACACCATATATTTT
size: -; J: TRBJ2-7; D: -; V: TRBV7-6; CDR3: CASSLGVAGVQYEQYF; DNA: TGTGCCAGCAGCTTAGGTGTTGCAGGGGTCCAATACGAGCAGTACTTC
size: once; J: TRBJ2-7; D: TRBD2; V: TRBV19; CDR3: CASSTPGLAGNYEQYF; DNA: TGTGCCAGTAGTACTCCTGGACTAGCGGGGAACTACGAGCAGTACTTC
size: -; J: TRBJ1-1; D: -; V: TRBV19; CDR3: CASSIVTNTEAFF; DNA: TGTGCCAGTAGTATAGTTACAAACACTGAAGCTTTCTTT
size: -; J: TRBJ1-5; D: TRBD1; V: TRBV27; CDR3: CASSLTGDQPQHF; DNA: TGTGCCAGCAGTTTGACAGGGGATCAGCCCCAGCATTTT